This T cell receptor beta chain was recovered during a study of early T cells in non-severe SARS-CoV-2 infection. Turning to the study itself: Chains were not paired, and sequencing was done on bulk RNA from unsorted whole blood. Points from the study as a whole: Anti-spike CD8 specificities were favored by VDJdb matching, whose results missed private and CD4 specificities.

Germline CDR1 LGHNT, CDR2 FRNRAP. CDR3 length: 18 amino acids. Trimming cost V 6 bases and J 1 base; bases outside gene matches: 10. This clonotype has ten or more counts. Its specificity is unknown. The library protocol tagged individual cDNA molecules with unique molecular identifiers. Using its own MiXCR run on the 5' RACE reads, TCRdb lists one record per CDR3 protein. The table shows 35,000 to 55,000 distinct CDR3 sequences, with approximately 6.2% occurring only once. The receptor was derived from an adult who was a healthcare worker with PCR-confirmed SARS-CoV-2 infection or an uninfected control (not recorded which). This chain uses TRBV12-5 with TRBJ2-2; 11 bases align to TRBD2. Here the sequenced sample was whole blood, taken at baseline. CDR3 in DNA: TGTGCTAGTGGCTGGCAACTAGCGGGGGACGAGAACACCGGGGAGCTGTTTTTT. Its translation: CASGWQLAGDENTGELFF.